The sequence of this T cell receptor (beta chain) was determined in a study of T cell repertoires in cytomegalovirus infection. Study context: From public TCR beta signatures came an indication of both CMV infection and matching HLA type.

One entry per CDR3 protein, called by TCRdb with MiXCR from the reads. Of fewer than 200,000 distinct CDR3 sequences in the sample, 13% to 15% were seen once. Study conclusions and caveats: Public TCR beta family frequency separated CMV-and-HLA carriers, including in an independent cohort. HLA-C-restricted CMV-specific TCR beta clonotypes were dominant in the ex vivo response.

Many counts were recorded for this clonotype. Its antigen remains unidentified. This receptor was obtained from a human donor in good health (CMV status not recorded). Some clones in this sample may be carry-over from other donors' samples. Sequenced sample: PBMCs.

The DNA for the CDR3 is TGTGCCAGCAGCTTGACAGGGTCGACAGATACGCAGTATTTT. Protein: CASSLTGSTDTQYF. The J gene is TRBJ2-3, the V gene TRBV11-2, with 7 bases matching TRBD1. V lost 3 bases, J lost 3 bases, and 3 bases stayed unmatched. Germline V gene lookup returns CDR1 SGHAT and CDR2 FQNNGV. The CDR3 runs 14 residues.